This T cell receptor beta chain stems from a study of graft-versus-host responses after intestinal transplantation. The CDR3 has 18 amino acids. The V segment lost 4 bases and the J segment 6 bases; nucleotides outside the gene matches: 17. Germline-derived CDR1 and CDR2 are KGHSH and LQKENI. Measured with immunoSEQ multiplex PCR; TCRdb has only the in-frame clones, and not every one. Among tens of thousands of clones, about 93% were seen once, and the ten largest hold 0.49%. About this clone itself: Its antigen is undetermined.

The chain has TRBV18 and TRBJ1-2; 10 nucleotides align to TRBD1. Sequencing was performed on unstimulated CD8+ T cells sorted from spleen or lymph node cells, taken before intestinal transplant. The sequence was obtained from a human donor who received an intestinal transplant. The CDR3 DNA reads TGTGCCAGCTCACGGGAAAGAGTGAAATCGACAGGGGGCGATGGCTACACCTTC. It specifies CASSRERVKSTGGDGYTF.